This T cell receptor beta chain was sequenced during a study of T-cell reconstitution after alpha-beta-depleted transplantation in children. The CDR3 covers 16 residues. Trimming pared 0 bases from V and 0 bases from J, leaving 7 bases between. Germline V lookup: CDR1 SGHDT, CDR2 YYEEEE. It was with unique molecular identifiers that the TCRbeta library was prepared. TCRdb re-analysed the PCR reads in MiXCR, keeping a single row per CDR3 protein. The sample includes about 540,000 distinct CDR3 sequences, around 18% of them seen just once. This sample comprised PBMCs from the stem cell graft donor, obtained from the stem cell graft. The TCR was taken from a human donor who donated a stem cell graft to a child with acute lymphoblastic leukemia. The V call is TRBV5-6, the J call TRBJ2-6, with D unclear. The CDR3 region has the DNA TGTGCCAGCAGCTTGGGTGGTCGCTCTGGGGCCAACGTCCTGACTTTC. Its protein product is CASSLGGRSGANVLTF.